The 29 T cell receptor beta chains below all came from one sample that was sequenced in a study of cytomegalovirus exposure and HLA in healthy donors. It was with 60 Vbeta and 13 Jbeta primers that the PCR ran. Using immunoSEQ multiplex PCR, the repertoire was profiled, and TCRdb retains in-frame clones only, with some absent. The sample comprises around 150,000 clones, more than 70% of which are singletons, and about 3.1% rests with the top ten. Input material: PBMCs. All receptors come from a man aged 35 to 55 in good health and CMV-seronegative.

This chain links TRBV5-6 with TRBJ2-5; 7 bases are shared with TRBD2. Germline trimming cut 3 bases from V and 5 bases from J; bases unmatched to any gene: 7. CDR3 length: 14 residues. The germline V gene has CDR1 SGHDT and CDR2 YYEEEE. CDR3 DNA sequence: TGTGCCAGCAGCTATCGGGGGGAAGGGGAGACCCAGTACTTC. It translates to CASSYRGEGETQYF.

This chain uses TRBV6-4 with TRBJ2-1, with D possibly matching TRBD2 (7 bases). The CDR3 contains 14 residues. The germline V gene encodes CDR1 MRHNA and CDR2 SNTAGT. V was pared by 8 bases and J by 8 bases, with 19 bases between. CDR3 sequence reads: CASSEGGGRDEQFF. CDR3 DNA sequence: TGTGCCAGCTCCGAGGGAGGGGGTAGAGATGAGCAGTTCTTC.

In this sample, this clone turned up once. The rearrangement joins TRBV5-1 to TRBJ1-5; TRBD1 is a possible D gene (5 bases). This CDR3 comprises 14 residues. Germline V gene lookup returns CDR1 SGHRS and CDR2 YFSETQ. Trimming removed 1 base from V and 5 bases from J, with 10 bases in between. DNA for the CDR3: TGCGCCAGCAGCTTGATGCCGGGGGATCAGCCCCAGCATTTT. Its protein is CASSLMPGDQPQHF.

V is TRBV19 and J is TRBJ2-3; 8 nucleotides match TRBD2. Germline values: CDR1 LNHDA, CDR2 SQIVND (reference sequence). V was clipped by 6 bases and J by 6 bases; unmatched bases: 8. The length of the CDR3 is 14 residues. In DNA, the CDR3 is TGTGCCAGTAGCCGGGGGGGATTGTTGGATACGCAGTATTTT. Its translation is CASSRGGLLDTQYF.

The chain employs TRBV27 and TRBJ2-2, with a possible D match to TRBD1 (5 bases). V lost 6 bases to trimming and J lost 7 bases, with 9 bases between them. CDR1 is MNHEY and CDR2 is SMNVEV in the germline V gene (reference sequence). This CDR3 is built from 12 residues. The CDR3 sequence: CASSRQSGELFF. Written as DNA, the CDR3 is TGTGCCAGCAGCCGACAGAGCGGGGAGCTGTTTTTT.

The CDR3 reads CASSSRQGAYGYTF. Here the CDR3 DNA reads TGTGCCAGCAGTTCCCGACAGGGGGCCTATGGCTACACCTTC. The genes are TRBV27 and TRBJ1-2, with TRBD1 identical over 10 bases. Trimming took 4 bases from V and 4 from J; bases not matched to a gene: 3. This CDR3 is 14 amino acids long. Germline CDR1 and CDR2: MNHEY and SMNVEV (reference sequence).

The rearrangement links TRBV19 to TRBJ1-5; the D is unclear. The CDR3 sequence is 15 residues long. V lost 3 bases to trimming and J lost 7 bases, with 16 bases between them. The germline V gene has CDR1 LNHDA and CDR2 SQIVND (reference sequence). DNA of the CDR3: TGTGCCAGTAGTATGAGCGGCTTACTGGGACAGCCCCAGCATTTT. It is translated as CASSMSGLLGQPQHF.

The chain carries TRBV5-1 and TRBJ2-1; 10 bases match TRBD1. Per the germline V gene, CDR1 is SGHRS and CDR2 is YFSETQ. V shed 3 bases, J shed 9 bases, and the junction held 0 bases outside the gene matches. The CDR3 runs 12 residues. The CDR3 DNA follows: TGCGCCAGCAGCTGGGACAGGGGTGAGCAGTTCTTC. This sequence encodes CASSWDRGEQFF.

This clone was recorded only once. The chain is built from TRBV5-5 and TRBJ2-7; tentative D call: TRBD1 (6 bases). The V end lost 0 bases, the J end lost 2 bases, and 12 bases lay between the germline ends. The CDR3 length is 15 residues. The germline CDR1 and CDR2 sequences are SGHKS and YYEKEE (reference sequence). In DNA, the CDR3 is TGTGCCAGCAGCTTGGCCGGGACACAGGCCTACGAGCAGTACTTC. The encoded protein is CASSLAGTQAYEQYF.

V usage is TRBV2 and J usage is TRBJ1-5, with 8 bases matching TRBD1. Unmatched junction bases numbered 1, after V lost 0 bases and J lost 0 bases. The CDR3 totals 16 residues. Germline values: CDR1 SNHLY, CDR2 FYNNEI. The CDR3 spells CASSEAGTGSNQPQHF. The CDR3 coding sequence is TGTGCCAGCAGTGAAGCGGGGACAGGTAGCAATCAGCCCCAGCATTTT.

In its sample, this clone was seen a few times. The gene calls are TRBV2 and TRBJ1-3; possibly TRBD1 for D (6 bases). In germline, CDR1 is SNHLY, CDR2 FYNNEI. The V gene lost 6 bases and the J gene lost 2 bases, with 14 bases spanning the gap. CDR3 size: 15 residues. The CDR3 protein is CASSSGVYPGNTIYF. The CDR3 DNA follows: TGTGCCAGCAGCTCAGGGGTCTATCCTGGAAACACCATATATTTT.

About this clone itself: Other DNA variants within this sample encode the same CDR3. The V gene is TRBV28, the J gene TRBJ1-2, with D possibly matching TRBD1 (5 bases). The CDR3 consists of 13 residues. V was cut by 5 bases and J by 4 bases, with 11 bases left in between. Germline CDR1 and CDR2: MDHEN and SYDVKM. CDR3 DNA sequence: TGTGCCAGCAGTCCTCAGGGTGCCTATGGCTACACCTTC. This translates into CASSPQGAYGYTF.

The chain uses TRBV19 and TRBJ1-1, with no clear D. V was shortened by 5 bases and J by 4 bases, with 8 bases between the two germline ends. The CDR3 loop spans 12 amino acids. Germline loops: CDR1 LNHDA, CDR2 SQIVND (reference sequence). Written as DNA, the CDR3 is TGTGCCAGTAGTGAGGCAGCCACTGAAGCTTTCTTT. Translated: CASSEAATEAFF. The variable domain in full, with the rest retrieved from reference TRBV19 and TRBJ1-1, is DGGITQSPKYLFRKEGQNVTLSCEQNLNHDAMYWYRQDPGQGLRLIYYSQIVNDFQKGDIAEGYSVSREKKESFPLTVTSAQKNPTAFYLCASSEAATEAFFGQGTRLTVV.

About this clone itself: Other DNA sequences from this sample encode an identical CDR3 as well. This chain links TRBV7-2 with TRBJ2-3; D is ambiguous. The CDR3 covers 12 residues. Germline values: CDR1 SGHTA, CDR2 FQGNSA. V was clipped by 3 bases and J by 6 bases, with 7 bases between them. The DNA for the CDR3 is TGTGCCAGCAGCTTCAGATCCGATACGCAGTATTTT. Translated: CASSFRSDTQYF. The variable domain in full, completed from reference TRBV7-2 and TRBJ2-3, reads GAGVSQSPSNKVTEKGKDVELRCDPISGHTALYWYRQSLGQGLEFLIYFQGNSAPDKSGLPSDRFSAERTGGSVSTLTIQRTQQEDSAVYLCASSFRSDTQYFGPGTRLTVL.

The J gene is TRBJ2-1, the V gene TRBV6-6, with 9 bases lining up with TRBD2. The CDR3 runs to 16 residues. Germline-derived CDR1 and CDR2 are MNHNY and SVGAGI (reference sequence). V lost 6 bases, J lost 2 bases, and 8 bases stayed unmatched. CDR3 in amino acids: CASRTGLARPYNEQFF. CDR3 DNA sequence: TGTGCCAGCAGGACGGGACTAGCTCGACCCTACAATGAGCAGTTCTTC.

This sequence joins TRBV7-3 and TRBJ2-7; D uncertain. V was clipped by 10 bases and J by 3 bases, with 19 bases between them. The CDR3 runs 14 residues. In germline, CDR1 is SGHTA, CDR2 FQGTGA. The CDR3 DNA reads as TGTGCCAACGCCGTCTCCAGTTTCAGCTACGAGCAGTACTTC. This codes for CANAVSSFSYEQYF.

The chain couples TRBV5-1 to TRBJ2-3; tentatively, D is TRBD2 (6 bases). The germline gives CDR1 SGHRS, CDR2 YFSETQ. V lost 0 bases and J lost 5, with 10 bases in between. CDR3 length: 14 residues. Here the CDR3 DNA reads TGCGCCAGCAGCTTGGGGGGGGTCGGAGATACGCAGTATTTT. Its translation: CASSLGGVGDTQYF.

The chain couples TRBV6-1 to TRBJ2-3; TRBD2 matches at 11 bases. The CDR3 sequence is 15 residues long. From germline, CDR1 is MNHNS and CDR2 SASEGT. Germline trimming cut 4 bases from V and 6 bases from J; bases unmatched to any gene: 6. The CDR3 DNA reads as TGTGCCAGCAGTGTAACTAGCGGGGGTCTCGATACGCAGTATTTT. This codes for CASSVTSGGLDTQYF.

J is TRBJ1-2 and V is TRBV4-1; tentative D call: TRBD1 (5 bases). This CDR3 region has 13 residues. V was pared by 4 bases and J by 8 bases, with 14 bases between. Germline CDR1 is MGHRA and CDR2 is YSYEKL. The CDR3 region is CASSRETVAGYTF. For the CDR3, the DNA is TGCGCCAGCAGCCGAGAGACAGTTGCAGGCTACACCTTC.

This chain connects TRBV7-2 to TRBJ1-2; D is undetermined. Trimming shortened V by 5 bases and J by 8 bases, and 15 bases separated the two germline ends. CDR1 SGHTA and CDR2 FQGNSA come from the germline V gene. The length of the CDR3 is 13 residues. The CDR3 DNA follows: TGTGCCAGCAGCCCGATTTCTACCGGGGGCTACACCTTC. As protein: CASSPISTGGYTF.

The genes are TRBV30 and TRBJ2-2; 12 bases fit TRBD2. The trim removed 3 bases at V and 1 base at J, leaving 9 bases unmatched. The length of the CDR3 is 18 residues. The germline V gene encodes CDR1 GTSNPN and CDR2 SVGIG (reference sequence). The CDR3 sequence is CAWRVWLAGGRNTGELFF. CDR3 DNA: TGTGCCTGGAGGGTTTGGCTAGCGGGAGGGAGGAACACCGGGGAGCTGTTTTTT. Complete variable domain (other parts from reference TRBV30 and TRBJ2-2): SQTIHQWPATLVQPVGSPLSLECTVEGTSNPNLYWYRQAAGRGLQLLFYSVGIGQISSEVPQNLSASRPQDRQFILSSKKLLLSDSGFYLCAWRVWLAGGRNTGELFFGEGSRLTVL.

This chain joins TRBV11-3 and TRBJ2-7, with 8 bases matching TRBD2. CDR1 and CDR2 (germline): SGHNT, YENEEA. V lost 5 bases, J lost 5 bases, and 8 bases stayed unmatched. The CDR3 extends over 14 amino acids. The chain's CDR3 is CASSQPGGPNEQYF. The CDR3 DNA reads TGTGCCAGCAGCCAACCGGGGGGGCCCAACGAGCAGTACTTC.

The chain links TRBV19 to TRBJ1-5, with D unresolved. CDR3 length: 14 residues. V was pared by 3 bases and J by 4 bases, with 10 bases between. Per the germline V gene, CDR1 is LNHDA and CDR2 is SQIVND (reference sequence). This CDR3 reads CASSIVALNQPQHF. Here the CDR3 DNA reads TGTGCCAGTAGTATTGTGGCCTTGAATCAGCCCCAGCATTTT.

The chain uses TRBV12-1 and TRBJ2-4; TRBD2, the D gene given by the table, was not confirmed from the DNA. TRBV12-1 constitutes a pseudogene. The CDR3 has 14 amino acids. CDR3: CASSPVRAGNIQYF. In nucleotides, the CDR3 is TGTGCCAGCAGCCCAGTGAGGGCTGGCAACATTCAGTACTTC.

In its sample, this clone was seen a few times. This chain connects TRBV18 to TRBJ2-7; TRBD2 is a possible D gene (5 bases). Trimming shortened V by 0 bases and J by 5 bases, and 11 bases separated the two germline ends. CDR1 KGHSH and CDR2 LQKENI come from the germline V gene. The CDR3 is 14 amino acids. The CDR3 here is CASSPPEGRDEQYF. CDR3 nucleotides: TGTGCCAGCTCACCACCGGAAGGGCGGGACGAGCAGTACTTC.

This chain uses TRBV7-9 with TRBJ2-3, with D possibly TRBD1 on 5 matching bases. CDR1 and CDR2 (germline): SEHNR, FQNEAQ (reference sequence). Between the trimmed V and J ends, which lost 2 bases and 1 base, there was a span of 13 bases. This CDR3 is built from 16 residues. In DNA, the CDR3 is TGTGCCAGCAGCTTACCCCCCATAGGGGGCACAGATACGCAGTATTTT. Translating it yields CASSLPPIGGTDTQYF.

V and J are TRBV7-9 and TRBJ2-7; D perhaps matches TRBD2 (5 bases). This CDR3 spans 14 amino acids. The germline V and J ends were trimmed by 5 bases and 9 bases, with 20 bases remaining between them. Germline assignment: CDR1 SEHNR and CDR2 FQNEAQ (reference sequence). The CDR3 DNA sequence: TGTGCCAGCAGCGTACGAGGACCCCCTGAGGGGCAGTACTTC. Its translation: CASSVRGPPEGQYF.

This clone has only one observation. V gene TRBV9 combines with J gene TRBJ2-3; 7 bases match TRBD1. The CDR3 covers 16 residues. V lost 0 bases and J lost 1; bases outside the gene matches: 5. Germline CDR1 SGDLS, CDR2 YYNGEE. The CDR3 protein is CASSVERGQGTDTQYF. The CDR3 DNA follows: TGTGCCAGCAGCGTAGAAAGGGGGCAAGGCACAGATACGCAGTATTTT.

The rearrangement links TRBV5-1 to TRBJ2-7; 9 bases agree with TRBD1. The CDR3 is 14 residues long. The V and J ends lost 4 bases and 7 bases, in that order; junction bases with no gene match: 9. Germline V gene data show CDR1 as SGHRS and CDR2 as YFSETQ. CDR3 amino acids: CASSIGTGKGEQYF. The CDR3 region has the DNA TGCGCCAGCAGCATAGGGACAGGGAAGGGGGAGCAGTACTTC.